These 18 T cell receptor beta chains originate from one sample sequenced in a study of early stage breast cancer tumors. The protocol was immunoSEQ multiplex PCR, while the TCRdb copy is restricted to in-frame clones and leaves out a portion. The table records tens of thousands of clones, 74% of them present only once. The sequencing input was blood. Receptors originate from a person in their sixties or seventies with breast cancer.

Remarks on this clone: Germline is not matched at one junction end, which may reflect a read error. The chain combines TRBV29-1 with TRBJ1-4; 7 positions agree with TRBD1. There are 12 residues in the CDR3. The germline gives CDR1 SQVTM, CDR2 ANQGSEA. CDR3: CSVRDREQGPTF. For the CDR3, the DNA is TGCAGCGTCCGGGACAGAGAACAGGGCCCGACTTTT.

Only one count was recorded for this clone. V and J are TRBV4-2 and TRBJ2-7; the D gene is possibly TRBD1 (6 bases). V gave up 2 bases and J gave up 0 bases, with 11 bases separating them. CDR3 size: 15 residues. From germline, CDR1 is LGHNA and CDR2 YNFKEQ. The CDR3 bases are TGTGCCAGCAGCCAAAACAGGGCCCACTCCTACGAGCAGTACTTC. This translates into CASSQNRAHSYEQYF.

The rearrangement links TRBV28 to TRBJ2-5; D unclear. The CDR3 runs 14 residues. Germline CDR1 MDHEN, CDR2 SYDVKM. Trimming pared 1 base from V and 4 bases from J, leaving 10 bases between. CDR3 bases: TGTGCCAGCAGTTTATTCCAGCTCCGAGAGACCCAGTACTTC. Its translation: CASSLFQLRETQYF.

The chain links TRBV5-6 to TRBJ1-2, with TRBD1 as a possible D gene (5 bases). Trimming took 5 bases from V and 8 from J, leaving 25 bases between them. Germline CDR1 and CDR2: SGHDT and YYEEEE. The CDR3 length is 16 residues. CDR3 residues: CASSYASLRRGEGYTF. In nucleotides, the CDR3 is TGTGCCAGCAGTTATGCCAGCCTCCGGCGGGGGGAGGGCTACACCTTC. Supplemented by reference TRBV5-6 and TRBJ1-2, the full variable domain reads DAGVTQSPTHLIKTRGQQVTLRCSPKSGHDTVSWYQQALGQGPQFIFQYYEEEERQRGNFPDRFSGHQFPNYSSELNVNALLLGDSALYLCASSYASLRRGEGYTFGSGTRLTVV.

In its sample, this clone was seen a few times. V is TRBV7-9 and J is TRBJ1-1, with 8 bases fitting TRBD1. The germline gives CDR1 SEHNR, CDR2 FQNEAQ (reference sequence). The CDR3 runs to 15 residues. With 4 bases clipped from V and 3 bases from J, the junction kept 7 bases outside the gene matches. CDR3 DNA: TGTGCCAGCAGCTCGTCAGGGGGCTGGCACACTGAAGCTTTCTTT. It encodes CASSSSGGWHTEAFF.

Only a few counts were recorded for this clone. The rearrangement joins TRBV6-1 to TRBJ1-2; 7 bases line up with TRBD1. Germline CDR1 reads MNHNS; CDR2 reads SASEGT. The CDR3 has 13 amino acids. Trimming took 8 bases from V and 7 from J; bases not matched to a gene: 10. CDR3 coding DNA: TGTGCCAGCGAGGGGGCGAGATCTCTTGGCTACACCTTC. It is translated as CASEGARSLGYTF.

This chain connects TRBV19 to TRBJ2-2; no firm D call. Trimming stripped 3 bases from V and 7 bases from J, with 6 bases between. This CDR3 region has 12 residues. Per the germline V gene, CDR1 is LNHDA and CDR2 is SQIVND (reference sequence). CDR3 sequence reads: CASSMLFGELFF. DNA of the CDR3: TGTGCCAGTAGTATGCTGTTCGGGGAGCTGTTTTTT.

The chain recombines TRBV7-9 with TRBJ2-5, with TRBD2 matching 9 bases. The CDR3 is made up of 15 amino acids. V gave up 5 bases and J gave up 5 bases; unmatched junction bases: 9. Germline-derived CDR1 and CDR2 are SEHNR and FQNEAQ (reference sequence). The CDR3 nucleotides read TGTGCCAGCAGCCCGGGACTAGCCCCCATTGAGACCCAGTACTTC. Its translation: CASSPGLAPIETQYF.

The chain couples TRBV28 to TRBJ2-5; the D call may be TRBD1 or TRBD2 (5 bases each). V lost 3 bases to trimming and J lost 3 bases, with 11 bases between them. This CDR3 is 14 amino acids long. In germline, CDR1 is MDHEN, CDR2 SYDVKM. The CDR3 DNA reads as TGTGCCAGCAGTTTTCGGGGCTCCAAAGAGACCCAGTACTTC. Its protein product is CASSFRGSKETQYF. The entire variable domain, with the rest obtained from reference TRBV28 and TRBJ2-5, is as follows: DVKVTQSSRYLVKRTGEKVFLECVQDMDHENMFWYRQDPGLGLRLIYFSYDVKMKEKGDIPEGYSVSREKKERFSLILESASTNQTSMYLCASSFRGSKETQYFGPGTRLLVL.

This chain joins TRBV18 and TRBJ2-1, with D tentatively TRBD1 or TRBD2 (6 bases each). Between the trimmed V and J ends, which lost 5 bases and 8 bases, there was a span of 19 bases. CDR3 length: 15 residues. Germline V lookup: CDR1 KGHSH, CDR2 LQKENI. CDR3 sequence reads: CASSYLEGGGYEQFF. CDR3 nucleotide sequence: TGTGCCAGCTCATACCTAGAGGGGGGTGGCTATGAGCAGTTCTTC.

This chain joins TRBV5-6 and TRBJ1-2; 11 positions match TRBD1. This CDR3 region has 15 residues. Germline-derived CDR1 and CDR2 are SGHDT and YYEEEE. After removal of 0 bases from V and 7 bases from J, the junction contained 5 bases not matched to a gene. Here the CDR3 DNA reads TGTGCCAGCAGCTTGGGGACAGGGGGCGCCTTTGGCTACACCTTC. This encodes CASSLGTGGAFGYTF.

This clone was counted between two and nine times. The chain combines TRBV6-1 with TRBJ1-5, with 8 bases that match TRBD1. Germline lookup yields CDR1 MNHNS and CDR2 SASEGT. V trimming: 5 bases; J trimming: 2 bases; junction bases outside the gene matches: 5. CDR3 size: 15 residues. The CDR3 nucleotides are TGTGCCAGCAGTACCTCAGGGGGCGGCAATCAGCCCCAGCATTTT. Protein sequence: CASSTSGGGNQPQHF.

The chain recombines TRBV9 with TRBJ2-3; 8 bases align to TRBD2. Germline CDR1 is SGDLS and CDR2 is YYNGEE. The CDR3 sequence is 15 residues long. V lost 0 bases and J lost 1; bases outside the gene matches: 1. CDR3 sequence (DNA): TGTGCCAGCAGCGTAGGAGCGGGGGGCACAGATACGCAGTATTTT. Translation gives CASSVGAGGTDTQYF.

V usage is TRBV19 and J usage is TRBJ1-5; perhaps TRBD1 as D (5 bases). This CDR3 has 17 residues. Germline V gene data show CDR1 as LNHDA and CDR2 as SQIVND (reference sequence). Trimming removed 5 bases at V and 0 bases at J, with 17 bases between. Here the CDR3 reads CASSSLQVPYSNQPQHF. In nucleotides, the CDR3 is TGTGCCAGTAGTTCGCTACAGGTGCCGTATAGCAATCAGCCCCAGCATTTT.

The rearrangement uses TRBV28 and TRBJ2-5; D unclear. The length of the CDR3 is 13 residues. Germline loops: CDR1 MDHEN, CDR2 SYDVKM. V shed 5 bases and J shed 0 bases, with 7 bases lying between them. The CDR3 DNA reads TGTGCCAGCAGTGAAAGGAACCAAGAGACCCAGTACTTC. Translated: CASSERNQETQYF.

The chain combines TRBV6-1 with TRBJ2-4; 11 nucleotides agree with TRBD1. V lost 3 bases, J lost 9 bases, and 7 bases stayed unmatched. Germline CDR1 reads MNHNS; CDR2 reads SASEGT. The CDR3 sequence is 15 residues long. The CDR3 nucleotides are TGTGCCAGCAGTGAGGGTGGGACAGGGGGTGGCATTCAGTACTTC. Protein sequence: CASSEGGTGGGIQYF.

The chain's CDR3 is CAISTDRLEDTEAFF. CDR3 coding DNA: TGTGCCATCAGTACCGACAGGTTGGAGGACACTGAAGCTTTCTTT. The chain carries TRBV10-3 and TRBJ1-1; D might be TRBD1 (6 bases). Germline CDR1 and CDR2: ENHRY and SYGVKD. Trimming shortened V by 5 bases and J by 3 bases, and 16 bases separated the two germline ends. The CDR3 has 15 amino acids.

The gene calls are TRBV18 and TRBJ2-4; 7 positions match TRBD1. The CDR3 totals 16 residues. The germline CDR1 and CDR2 sequences are KGHSH and LQKENI. The trim removed 5 bases at V and 0 bases at J, leaving 7 bases unmatched. The CDR3 is CASSLSGTEAKNIQYF. The CDR3 DNA reads TGTGCCAGCTCATTATCCGGGACAGAAGCCAAAAACATTCAGTACTTC.